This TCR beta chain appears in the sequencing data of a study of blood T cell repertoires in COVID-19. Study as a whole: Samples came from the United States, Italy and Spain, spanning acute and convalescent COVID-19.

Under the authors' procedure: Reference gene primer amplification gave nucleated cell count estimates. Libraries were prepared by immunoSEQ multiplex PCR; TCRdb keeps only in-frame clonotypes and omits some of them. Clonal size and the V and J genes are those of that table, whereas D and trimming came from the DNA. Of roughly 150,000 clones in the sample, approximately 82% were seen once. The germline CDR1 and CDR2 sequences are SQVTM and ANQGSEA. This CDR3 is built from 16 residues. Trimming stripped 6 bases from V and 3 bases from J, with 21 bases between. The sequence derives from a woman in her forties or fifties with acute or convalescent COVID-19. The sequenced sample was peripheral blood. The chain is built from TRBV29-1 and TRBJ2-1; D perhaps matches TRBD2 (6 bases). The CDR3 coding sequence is TGCAGCGTCAAGAGCCCGGACTATGGGAACTACAATGAGCAGTTCTTC. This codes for CSVKSPDYGNYNEQFF.